This record covers a single T cell receptor (beta chain). What it binds is not known. These data belong to a study of T-cell memory formation after mild COVID-19. The wider study: In these data, TCR clusters were largely donor specific. The study's findings and limits: Some SARS-CoV-2-responding clones were already detected in memory before infection. Contracting CD4+ clones sat mainly in CM and EM; CD8+ in EMRA.

Germline CDR1 SGHRS, CDR2 YFSETQ. V lost 4 bases, J lost 4 bases, and 18 bases lay in between. The length of the CDR3 is 15 residues. Constant-segment primers served in 5'RACE that generated TCR alpha and TCR beta cDNA libraries bearing sample barcodes and UMIs. TCRdb re-called the 5' RACE reads with MiXCR, one entry per CDR3 protein. The profile shows 200,000 to 300,000 distinct CDR3 sequences, more than 8% of them singletons. The chain joins TRBV5-1 to TRBJ2-7, with D possibly called TRBD1 or TRBD2 (5 bases each). Material for sequencing was PBMCs or a T cell subset sorted from them (not recorded which). The receptor was derived from a man aged 18 to 30 who had mild COVID-19 (a few samples of this study predate the infection). Cell type and time point are not known. CDR3 coding DNA: TGCGCCAGCAGCGGGCCCGGGACCCTAAAATACGAGCAGTACTTC. Translation gives CASSGPGTLKYEQYF.